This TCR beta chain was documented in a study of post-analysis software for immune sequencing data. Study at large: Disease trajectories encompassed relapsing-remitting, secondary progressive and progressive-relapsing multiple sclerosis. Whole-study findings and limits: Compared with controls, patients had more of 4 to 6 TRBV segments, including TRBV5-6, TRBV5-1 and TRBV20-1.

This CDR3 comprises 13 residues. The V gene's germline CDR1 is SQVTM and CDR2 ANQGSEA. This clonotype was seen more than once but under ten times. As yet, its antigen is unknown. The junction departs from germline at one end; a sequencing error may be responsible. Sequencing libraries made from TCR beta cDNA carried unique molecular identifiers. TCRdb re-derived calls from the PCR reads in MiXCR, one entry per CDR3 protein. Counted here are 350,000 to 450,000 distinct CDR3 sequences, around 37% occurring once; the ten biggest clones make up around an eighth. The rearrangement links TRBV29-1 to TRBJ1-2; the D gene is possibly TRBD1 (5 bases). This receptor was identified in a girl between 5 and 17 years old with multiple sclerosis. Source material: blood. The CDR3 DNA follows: TGCAACGTTGCAAACAGGCGTAACTATGGCTACACCTTC. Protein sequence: CNVANRRNYGYTF. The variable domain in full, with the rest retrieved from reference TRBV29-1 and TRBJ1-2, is SAVISQKPSRDICQRGTSLTIQCQVDSQVTMMFWYRQQPGQSLTLIATANQGSEATYESGFVIDKFPISRPNLTFSTLTVSNMSPEDSSIYLCNVANRRNYGYTFGSGTRLTVV.